Below are 8 T cell receptor beta chains sequenced from a single sample in a study of beta chain features in type 1 diabetes. Expressed TCRB transcripts were sequenced after all isolated RNA was converted to cDNA. Clones were sequenced by immunoSEQ multiplex PCR, and TCRdb holds only the in-frame ones, with some missing. This table has almost 350,000 clones, 20% appearing once. Sequencing used naive CD4+ T cells from blood. These receptors were taken from a woman aged 18-29 years in good health.

The J gene is TRBJ2-2, the V gene TRBV5-1; TRBD1 agrees at 8 bases. Losses at the gene ends were 5 bases for V and 2 bases for J; bases not matched to a gene: 5. Looked up from germline, CDR1 is SGHRS and CDR2 is YFSETQ. CDR3 size: 15 residues. Written as DNA, the CDR3 is TGCGCCAGCAGGGGACAGGAAACAAACACCGGGGAGCTGTTTTTT. Its translation: CASRGQETNTGELFF.

This clone was detected a few times. As DNA, the CDR3 is TGTGCCAGCAGGGGAGCAGATACGCAGTATTTT. Translating gives CASRGADTQYF. The J gene is TRBJ2-3, the V gene TRBV27, with a tentative D call TRBD2 (5 bases). The CDR3 extends over 11 amino acids. The ends were cut back, 6 bases at V and 4 bases at J, with 5 bases in the middle. In germline, CDR1 is MNHEY, CDR2 SMNVEV (reference sequence).

This clone showed up just a few times. The genes are TRBV19 and TRBJ2-1; D not certain. The CDR3 covers 13 residues. Looked up from germline, CDR1 is LNHDA and CDR2 is SQIVND (reference sequence). Trimming took 4 bases from V and 8 from J, leaving 12 bases between them. The CDR3 sequence: CASSNPGHDEQFF. The CDR3 DNA is TGTGCCAGTAGTAACCCGGGTCACGATGAGCAGTTCTTC. Looking up the rest from reference TRBV19 and TRBJ2-1 gives the full variable domain: DGGITQSPKYLFRKEGQNVTLSCEQNLNHDAMYWYRQDPGQGLRLIYYSQIVNDFQKGDIAEGYSVSREKKESFPLTVTSAQKNPTAFYLCASSNPGHDEQFFGPGTRLTVL.

This clone appeared a few times. V and J are TRBV20-1 and TRBJ2-7; the D gene is possibly TRBD2 (6 bases). Per the germline V gene, CDR1 is DFQATT and CDR2 is SNEGSKA (reference sequence). This CDR3 spans 11 amino acids. V lost 5 bases and J 5 bases, leaving 10 bases between the germline ends. The CDR3 sequence: CSAGRGNEQYF. DNA of the CDR3: TGCAGTGCTGGCCGGGGGAACGAGCAGTACTTC.

This chain links TRBV9 with TRBJ2-7, with 7 bases aligning to TRBD1. The CDR3 extends over 15 amino acids. The germline gives CDR1 SGDLS, CDR2 YYNGEE. J was trimmed by 4 bases and V by 3 bases; bases with no gene match: 10. CDR3 DNA: TGTGCCAGCAGCGAGACAGGGTATGTTGGGTACGAGCAGTACTTC. The encoded protein is CASSETGYVGYEQYF.

There are a few counts of this clone. This chain joins TRBV18 and TRBJ1-1, with 9 bases matching TRBD1. The V gene's germline CDR1 is KGHSH and CDR2 LQKENI. This CDR3 spans 16 amino acids. With 1 base clipped from V and 5 bases from J, the junction kept 8 bases outside the gene matches. CDR3: CASSPRRGQGKTEAFF. The DNA of the CDR3 is TGTGCCAGCTCACCACGTAGAGGACAGGGGAAAACTGAAGCTTTCTTT.

The V and J genes are TRBV9 and TRBJ2-1; weak D call: TRBD2 (7 bases). This CDR3 spans 15 amino acids. CDR1 is SGDLS, CDR2 YYNGEE, per germline. The germline V and J ends were trimmed by 1 base and 4 bases, with 12 bases remaining between them. The CDR3 sequence: CASSVRGGPYNEQFF. DNA of the CDR3: TGTGCCAGCAGCGTAAGGGGGGGGCCATACAATGAGCAGTTCTTC.

Only a few counts were recorded for this clone. The genes are TRBV6-6 and TRBJ1-2, with 8 bases that match TRBD1. CDR3 length: 14 residues. The trim removed 5 bases at V and 7 bases at J, leaving 9 bases unmatched. From germline, CDR1 is MNHNY and CDR2 SVGAGI (reference sequence). CDR3 loop: CASSGQGAPIGYTF. In nucleotides, the CDR3 is TGTGCCAGCAGTGGACAGGGAGCCCCTATTGGCTACACCTTC.